These T cell receptor beta chains were read from a single sample in a study of T-cell reconstitution after alpha-beta-depleted transplantation in children. TCRdb re-derived calls from the PCR reads in MiXCR, one entry per CDR3 protein. The sample lists roughly 790,000 distinct CDR3 sequences, 16% occurring once. Sequencing used PBMCs, mostly from graft donor cells, obtained 360 days after TCRalphabeta/CD19-depleted stem cell transplant. The receptor set was obtained from a male patient younger than 18 who had a stem cell transplant for acute lymphoblastic leukemia, so the T cells may come from the graft donor. CDR3s include the opening cysteine and the closing phenylalanine or tryptophan. D genes are given only for firm matches. The listing skips clone size in some rows; elsewhere it reads once, few, many or a size class.

j_call | clone_size | d_call | v_call | cdr3_length | cdr3_nt | cdr3_aa
TRBJ2-5 | . | . | TRBV4-1 | 15 | TGCGCCAGCAGCCAAGTTTGGGCAGGGGAGGGGACCCAGTACTTC | CASSQVWAGEGTQYF
TRBJ2-7 | . | . | TRBV9 | 14 | TGTGCCAGCAGCGTAGATTTAGGAGGATACGAGCAGTACTTC | CASSVDLGGYEQYF
TRBJ1-2 | . | TRBD1 | TRBV25-1 | 16 | TGTGCCAGCAGTGGTATAGGGGGACAGTGGCCCCATGGCTACACCTTC | CASSGIGGQWPHGYTF
TRBJ2-3 | few | TRBD2 | TRBV14 | 13 | TGTGCCAGCGCAGCGGGGTTGCCAGATACGCAGTATTTT | CASAAGLPDTQYF
TRBJ2-1 | few | TRBD2 | TRBV12-5 | 16 | TGTGCTAGTGGCCCACGAACGACTAGCTTTTACAATGAGCAGTTCTTC | CASGPRTTSFYNEQFF
TRBJ2-7 | many | . | TRBV5-1 | 14 | TGCGCCAGCAGCTTGGACCCTTCCTCCTACGAGCAGTACTTC | CASSLDPSSYEQYF
TRBJ2-1 | . | . | TRBV20-1 | 17 | TGCAGTGCTAGAGATCAGCGTGGGGGCTCCCACTACAATGAGCAGTTCTTC | CSARDQRGGSHYNEQFF
TRBJ2-7 | . | TRBD2 | TRBV5-1 | 13 | TGCGCCAGCAGCCTCCGGGGGGTCTACGAGCAGTACTTC | CASSLRGVYEQYF
TRBJ1-1 | many | . | TRBV28 | 13 | TGTGCCAGCAGTTTCGTTCAGGGGCTGGGAGCTTTCTTT | CASSFVQGLGAFF
TRBJ2-5 | . | TRBD1 | TRBV7-8 | 15 | TGTGCCAGCAGGCCCGGGACAGGGCGGGGGGAGACCCAGTACTTC | CASRPGTGRGETQYF
TRBJ2-1 | few | TRBD2 | TRBV5-6 | 18 | TGTGCCAGCAGCCCGAGCGGGAGGTTTATAGGGTCCTACAATGAGCAGTTCTTC | CASSPSGRFIGSYNEQFF
TRBJ2-7 | many | TRBD2 | TRBV20-1 | 14 | TGCAGTGCTCGGACTAGCGGGAGGGCCTACGAGCAGTACTTC | CSARTSGRAYEQYF
TRBJ1-1 | few | . | TRBV19 | 14 | TGTGCCAGTAGTATGGCCCCCCGGGGGACTGAAGCTTTCTTT | CASSMAPRGTEAFF
TRBJ2-7 | few | . | TRBV7-8 | 14 | TGTGCCAGCAGCTTAGGGCCTTTCTCCTACGAGCAGTACTTC | CASSLGPFSYEQYF
TRBJ2-7 | few | TRBD1 | TRBV7-2 | 14 | TGTGCCAGCAGCCCGACAGGGGGCGTCTACGAGCAGTACTTC | CASSPTGGVYEQYF
TRBJ2-5 | few | . | TRBV4-1 | 14 | TGCGCCAGCAGCCAAGATCCCAGCCAAGAGACCCAGTACTTC | CASSQDPSQETQYF
TRBJ1-1 | . | . | TRBV7-6 | 19 | TGTGCCAGCAGCTTAGCCCTTGGTTTCAGGGTCTCCCGGAACACTGAAGCTTTCTTT | CASSLALGFRVSRNTEAFF
TRBJ2-3 | many | . | TRBV5-6 | 15 | TGTGCCAGCAGCTTGGTTCTGGAGGGACCGGATACGCAGTATTTT | CASSLVLEGPDTQYF
TRBJ2-7 | few | . | TRBV10-1 | 13 | TGCGCCAGCAGTGCTCCGGGGTCCTACGAGCAGTACTTC | CASSAPGSYEQYF
TRBJ1-1 | many | . | TRBV7-9 | 15 | TGTGCCAGCAGCACCAAGGGGGGAGGAGGGACTGAAGCTTTCTTT | CASSTKGGGGTEAFF
TRBJ2-2 | few | TRBD1 | TRBV25-1 | 18 | TGTGCCAGCAGCCCAAGGACAGGGGGCGGATTTCGCACCGGGGAGCTGTTTTTT | CASSPRTGGGFRTGELFF
TRBJ1-5 | many | . | TRBV9 | 12 | TGTGCCAGCAGCGCTGGAAATCAGCCCCAGCATTTT | CASSAGNQPQHF
TRBJ2-3 | few | . | TRBV20-1 | 11 | TGCAGTGCTCAATGGGGAAATACGCAGTATTTT | CSAQWGNTQYF
TRBJ2-1 | few | TRBD2 | TRBV9 | 17 | TGTGCCAGCAGCGGACCTTCTAGCGGGAGGAAGTATCGTGAGCAGTTCTTC | CASSGPSSGRKYREQFF
TRBJ2-1 | few | . | TRBV7-8 | 16 | TGTGCCAGCAGCCGGGACCGGTTGGGTACCTACAATGAGCAGTTCTTC | CASSRDRLGTYNEQFF
TRBJ2-1 | . | TRBD2 | TRBV5-1 | 16 | TGCGCCAGCAGCCCCGAGGGACTAGCGCCTTGGAATGAGCAGTTCTTC | CASSPEGLAPWNEQFF
TRBJ2-7 | few | TRBD1 | TRBV5-1 | 16 | TGCGCCAGCAGCCCAGAGGGGGCCTCTTTGAACTACGAGCAGTACTTC | CASSPEGASLNYEQYF
TRBJ2-1 | few | . | TRBV3-1 | 13 | TGTGCCAGCAGCCAAGATACGAGCGATGAGCAGTTCTTC | CASSQDTSDEQFF
TRBJ2-3 | . | TRBD2 | TRBV6-1 | 17 | TGTGCCAGCAGTGGGACTAGCGGGTCGTCTAGCACAGATACGCAGTATTTT | CASSGTSGSSSTDTQYF
TRBJ2-7 | . | TRBD1 | TRBV5-1 | 14 | TGCGCCAGCAGCGCCGGACAGGTAAACTACGAGCAGTACTTC | CASSAGQVNYEQYF
TRBJ2-3 | . | . | TRBV6-5 | 14 | TGTGCCAGCAGTTACGGGGAGTTTGGCGATACGCAGTATTTT | CASSYGEFGDTQYF
TRBJ1-2 | . | . | TRBV12-3/TRBV12-4 | 15 | TGTGCCAGCAGTTTAAATATAGGGAAGAACTATGGCTACACCTTC | CASSLNIGKNYGYTF
TRBJ2-1 | few | . | TRBV5-5 | 15 | TGTGCCAGCAGACTTGGGACTGGAACCTACAATGAGCAGTTCTTC | CASRLGTGTYNEQFF
TRBJ2-1 | . | . | TRBV5-5 | 16 | TGTGCCAGCAGCTTGTCCGGGACAATGTCCTACAATGAGCAGTTCTTC | CASSLSGTMSYNEQFF
TRBJ1-6 | . | TRBD1 | TRBV5-1 | 15 | TGCGCCAGCAGCTTGACAACAGGGGGCGTTTCACCCCTCCACTTT | CASSLTTGGVSPLHF
TRBJ2-1 | many | TRBD2 | TRBV29-1 | 15 | TGCAGCGGTCAAGCGGGAGGGGGCTCCTACAATGAGCAGTTCTTC | CSGQAGGGSYNEQFF
TRBJ2-1 | few | TRBD2 | TRBV12-5 | 15 | TGTGCTAGTGGTTTCTGGCGGGGGACTTACAATGAGCAGTTCTTC | CASGFWRGTYNEQFF
TRBJ2-1 | . | TRBD2 | TRBV29-1 | 16 | TGCAGCGTTGAAGGAGGACTAGCGCCTAGCTACAATGAGCAGTTCTTC | CSVEGGLAPSYNEQFF
TRBJ2-7 | once | TRBD2 | TRBV6-5 | 15 | TGTGCCAGCAGATACGGGGGGAATCTAGTCTACGAGCAGTACTTC | CASRYGGNLVYEQYF
TRBJ2-5 | . | . | TRBV28 | 20 | TGTGCCAGCAGTTTATCTATCGGGGGCGCGCGGAGGGGAGAAGAAGAGACCCAGTACTTC | CASSLSIGGARRGEEETQYF
TRBJ2-5 | many | . | TRBV10-2 | 14 | TGCGCCAGCAGTGAGGGAGTGCTTCAGGAAACCCAGTACTTC | CASSEGVLQETQYF
TRBJ2-2 | few | TRBD2 | TRBV11-2 | 16 | TGTGCCAGCAGCCCCGGCCCGGGACTAGCCCCCGGGGAGCTGTTTTTT | CASSPGPGLAPGELFF
TRBJ2-2 | . | TRBD2 | TRBV11-3 | 16 | TGTGCCAGCAGCCCTCGGGAGGGGAGTTACACCGGGGAGCTGTTTTTT | CASSPREGSYTGELFF
TRBJ1-6 | . | . | TRBV7-8 | 14 | TGTGCCAGCAGCTTTTCAGGGGAACGATCACCCCTCCACTTT | CASSFSGERSPLHF
TRBJ2-7 | few | TRBD2 | TRBV27 | 13 | TGTGCCAGCAGACTAGCGGGAGTCGGCGAGCAGTACTTC | CASRLAGVGEQYF
TRBJ2-1 | . | TRBD2 | TRBV20-1 | 17 | TGCAGTGCTAGCGGACTAGCGGACCCGAGCTCCTACAATGAGCAGTTCTTC | CSASGLADPSSYNEQFF
TRBJ1-2 | few | . | TRBV20-1 | 14 | TGCAGTGCTAGAGACCCAGGGAAGTATGGAGGCTACACCTTC | CSARDPGKYGGYTF
TRBJ2-1 | few | . | TRBV7-6 | 14 | TGTGCCAGCAGCGCCACGGTCGCAATCAATGAGCAGTTCTTC | CASSATVAINEQFF